This TCR beta chain was sequenced in a study of CD8 T cells in Susac syndrome. Controls comprised healthy donors matched for age and sex. TEMRA cells were FACS-enriched, with CD8+ and CD4+ T cells isolated negatively. The junction had 8 bases not matched to a gene; V was cut back by 2 bases and J by 7 bases. The CDR3 is 15 residues long. Germline CDR1 and CDR2: LGHDT and YNNKEL (reference sequence). A quantity of about 0.5 to 1 ug RNA underwent reverse transcription using random hexamers. An immunoSEQ multiplex PCR amplified TCR beta CDR3 over 54 Vbeta and 13 Jbeta. TCRdb re-analysed the immunoSEQ multiplex PCR reads in MiXCR, keeping a single row per CDR3 protein. The table has fewer than 200,000 distinct CDR3 sequences, about 95% seen once; the top ten hold 0.1%.

The sequencing input was CD4+ T cells from PBMCs. This sequence was found in a human donor in good health. V is TRBV3-1 and J is TRBJ2-1; TRBD2 matches at 7 bases. The CDR3 region is CASSQLSSGTNEQFF. The CDR3, as DNA: TGTGCCAGCAGCCAACTGTCAAGCGGGACGAATGAGCAGTTCTTC.